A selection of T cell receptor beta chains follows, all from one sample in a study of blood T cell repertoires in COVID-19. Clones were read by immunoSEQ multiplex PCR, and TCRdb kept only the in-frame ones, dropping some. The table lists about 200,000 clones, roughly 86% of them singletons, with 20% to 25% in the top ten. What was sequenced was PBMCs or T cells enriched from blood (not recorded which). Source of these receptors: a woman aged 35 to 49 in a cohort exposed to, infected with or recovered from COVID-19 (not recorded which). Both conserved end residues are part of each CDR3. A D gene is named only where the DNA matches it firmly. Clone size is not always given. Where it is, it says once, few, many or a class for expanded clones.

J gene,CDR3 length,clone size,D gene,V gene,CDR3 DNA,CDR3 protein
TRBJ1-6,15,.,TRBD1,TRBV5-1,TGCGCCAGCAGCGGGGACAGGGCGGGTAATTCACCCCTCCACTTT,CASSGDRAGNSPLHF
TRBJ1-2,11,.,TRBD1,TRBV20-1,TGCAGTGATAAATACAGGGGTGGCTACACCTTC,CSDKYRGGYTF
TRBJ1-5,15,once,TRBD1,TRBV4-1,TGCGCCAGCAGCCAAGAGTGGACAGGGGTTGGGCCCCAGCATTTT,CASSQEWTGVGPQHF
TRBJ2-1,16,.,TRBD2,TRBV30,TGTGCCTGGAGGGGACTAGCGGGAGGGCAGGGCAATGAGCAGTTCTTC,CAWRGLAGGQGNEQFF
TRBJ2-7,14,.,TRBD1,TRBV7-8,TGTGCCAGCAGCATATCACAGGGGGCGTACGAGCAGTACTTC,CASSISQGAYEQYF
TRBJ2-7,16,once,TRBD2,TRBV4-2,TGTGCCAGCAGCCAGAAAGATCTAGCGGGAACTTACGAGCAGTACTTC,CASSQKDLAGTYEQYF
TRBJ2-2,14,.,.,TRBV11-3,TGTGCCAGCAGCTCTGCAGGGAACACCGGGGAGCTGTTTTTT,CASSSAGNTGELFF
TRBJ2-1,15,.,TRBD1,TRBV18,TGTGCCAGCTCACCAGAGCGGACAGGGGGCAATGAGCAGTTCTTC,CASSPERTGGNEQFF
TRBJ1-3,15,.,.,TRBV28,TGTGCCAGCAGTTTTGGGCAGGGATACGGAAACACCATATATTTT,CASSFGQGYGNTIYF
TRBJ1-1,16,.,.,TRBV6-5,TGTGCCAGCAGTTCCTCTGATTTAACTGATTCCTCTGAAGCTTTCTTT,CASSSSDLTDSSEAFF
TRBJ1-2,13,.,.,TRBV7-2,TGTGCCAGCAGCTCCCGGTCAAACTATGGCTACACCTTC,CASSSRSNYGYTF
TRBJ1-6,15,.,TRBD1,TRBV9,TGTGCCAGCAGCGCTGTCCCAGGGGGAGGCTCACCCCTCCACTTT,CASSAVPGGGSPLHF
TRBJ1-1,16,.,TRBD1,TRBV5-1,TGCGCCAGCAGCTCGGGACAGGGGGCCCCACACACTGAAGCTTTCTTT,CASSSGQGAPHTEAFF